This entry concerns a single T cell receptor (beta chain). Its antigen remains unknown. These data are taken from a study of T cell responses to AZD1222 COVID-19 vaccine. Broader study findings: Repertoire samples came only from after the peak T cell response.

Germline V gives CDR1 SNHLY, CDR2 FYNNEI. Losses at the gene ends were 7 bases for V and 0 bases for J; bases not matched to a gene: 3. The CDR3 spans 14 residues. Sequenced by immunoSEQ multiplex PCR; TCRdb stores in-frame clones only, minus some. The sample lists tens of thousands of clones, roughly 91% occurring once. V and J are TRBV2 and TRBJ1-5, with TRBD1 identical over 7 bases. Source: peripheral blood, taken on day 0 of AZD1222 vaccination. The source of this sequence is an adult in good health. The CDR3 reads CASTGGNSNQPQHF. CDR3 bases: TGTGCCAGCACAGGGGGGAATAGCAATCAGCCCCAGCATTTT.